The rows below give T cell receptor beta chains drawn from one sample of a study of blood T cells in healthy people across ages. MiXCR, applied by TCRdb to the 5' RACE reads, yields one record per CDR3 protein. The table has approximately 1,700,000 distinct CDR3 sequences, 39% seen once. The sample comprised blood. All receptors come from a human donor in good health. CDR3s include the opening cysteine and the closing phenylalanine or tryptophan. The order of the fields is clone size, V gene, D gene, J gene, CDR3 DNA, CDR3 protein. A D gene is named only where the DNA matches it firmly. Some rows mark clone size as missing; the rest say once, few, many or name a class of expanded clone.

>NA|TRBV12-5|TRBD2|TRBJ2-3
TGTGCTAGCCAACTAGCGGGCACAGATACGCAGTATTTT
CASQLAGTDTQYF
>NA|TRBV5-1|TRBD2|TRBJ2-7
TGCGCCAGCGCACCCGGGACTAGTGATCGCGAGCAGTACTTC
CASAPGTSDREQYF
>few|TRBV6-6|NA|TRBJ2-5
TGTGCCAGCAGCCGACAGGGGGCGGGGGGGCAAGAGACCCAGTACTTC
CASSRQGAGGQETQYF
>few|TRBV4-3|TRBD2|TRBJ2-1
TGCGCCAGCAGCCAAGATATACCCGGGACTAGCGTTTACAATGAGCAGTTCTTC
CASSQDIPGTSVYNEQFF
>NA|TRBV29-1|NA|TRBJ2-7
TGCAGCGCGATGGCCAGGGGTGTGACCTACGAGCAGTACTTC
CSAMARGVTYEQYF
>few|TRBV4-1|NA|TRBJ1-2
TGCGCCAGCAGCCCTCCGACTCCTGCGGACAACTATGGCTACACCTTC
CASSPPTPADNYGYTF
>NA|TRBV5-6|TRBD2|TRBJ2-1
TGTGCCAGCAGCTTCCTCCGGACTAGCGGGGGGGCAAATGAGCAGTTCTTC
CASSFLRTSGGANEQFF
>few|TRBV5-6|NA|TRBJ1-6
TGTGCCAGCAGTCGGTTCTCCTCCTATAATTCACCCCTCCACTTT
CASSRFSSYNSPLHF
>NA|TRBV7-2|NA|TRBJ1-4
TGTGCCAGCAGCTACGGACAGAATGAAAAACTGTTTTTT
CASSYGQNEKLFF
>NA|TRBV5-1|NA|TRBJ2-3
TGCGCCAGCAGCTTGGGTAACGGAGGCACAGATACGCAGTATTTT
CASSLGNGGTDTQYF
>NA|TRBV20-1|TRBD1|TRBJ2-7
TGCAGTGGTACGGACAGGGTCTTGGGGGAGCAGTACTTC
CSGTDRVLGEQYF
>few|TRBV29-1|NA|TRBJ1-1
TGCAGCGTAGGGGATGAAGCTTTCTTT
CSVGDEAFF
>few|TRBV24-1|NA|TRBJ1-2
TGTGCCACCAGTGATGTGACAGATTATGGCTACACCTTC
CATSDVTDYGYTF
>NA|TRBV6-6|TRBD1|TRBJ1-5
TGTGCCAGCTCCTCCGCGGACAGGGAGGTTCATCCCCAGCATTTT
CASSSADREVHPQHF
>NA|TRBV7-2|NA|TRBJ1-5
TGTGCCAGCAGCCCCACAGGTGGTAGAGATCAGCCCCAGCATTTT
CASSPTGGRDQPQHF
>NA|TRBV4-3|NA|TRBJ2-2
TGCGCCAGCAGCCAAGAGGCAAGAGGGGACACCGGGGAGCTGTTTTTT
CASSQEARGDTGELFF
>few|TRBV29-1|NA|TRBJ2-1
TGCAGCGCCACCGAGAACACCTACAATGAGCAGTTCTTC
CSATENTYNEQFF
>few|TRBV5-1|NA|TRBJ2-1
TGCGCCAGCAGCTTGGTGAGCGAGTACAATGAGCAGTTCTTC
CASSLVSEYNEQFF
>NA|TRBV3-1|NA|TRBJ1-2
TGTGCCAGCAGCCAAAATTCCCCTTGGCCCGGCTATGGCTACACCTTC
CASSQNSPWPGYGYTF
>few|TRBV18|NA|TRBJ1-2
TGTGCCAGCTCACCGGCACGGGGCGATGGCTACACCTTC
CASSPARGDGYTF
>NA|TRBV20-1|NA|TRBJ2-5
TGCAGTGCTAGAGCCGGTCCAGAGACCCAGTACTTC
CSARAGPETQYF
>NA|TRBV6-6|NA|TRBJ2-3
TGTGCCAGCAGTCTACTACGAGTGACGCAGTATTTT
CASSLLRVTQYF
>few|TRBV5-1|NA|TRBJ2-7
TGCGCCAGCAGCTTGTACCGGGATCCCTACGAGCAGTACTTC
CASSLYRDPYEQYF
>NA|TRBV12-3/TRBV12-4|NA|TRBJ1-5
TGTGCCAGCAGTTTAGTTTGGGGACTCTCGGATCAGCCCCAGCATTTT
CASSLVWGLSDQPQHF
>NA|TRBV12-3/TRBV12-4|TRBD1|TRBJ1-6
TGTGCCAGCAGTCTCATCAGGGGGGGGAATTCACCCCTCCACTTT
CASSLIRGGNSPLHF
>few|TRBV7-2|TRBD2|TRBJ2-1
TGTGCCAGCAGCCTATCGGGACTAGGAGGGTTCTTC
CASSLSGLGGFF
>few|TRBV27|NA|TRBJ2-4
TGTGCCAGCTCTATACAAAGCCAAAGGGGGATTCAGTACTTC
CASSIQSQRGIQYF
>NA|TRBV13|TRBD1|TRBJ1-3
TGTGCCAGCAGCTCGGACAGGGGAATAGGAAACACCATATATTTT
CASSSDRGIGNTIYF
>few|TRBV5-5|NA|TRBJ2-5
TGTGCCAGCAGCCCCGGGACTGGACCTCAAGAGACCCAGTACTTC
CASSPGTGPQETQYF
>few|TRBV7-9|NA|TRBJ1-1
TGTGCCAGCAGCTCCAAGCTCAACAGGAACACTGAAGCTTTCTTT
CASSSKLNRNTEAFF
>NA|TRBV19|NA|TRBJ1-5
TGTGCCAGTAACCCCGGGGGGCGGGATCAGCCCCAGCATTTT
CASNPGGRDQPQHF
>NA|TRBV20-1|NA|TRBJ1-2
TGCAGTGCTAGAGATGGGGCCAGCCCAAACTACTATGGCTACACCTTC
CSARDGASPNYYGYTF
>NA|TRBV7-9|NA|TRBJ1-4
TGTGCCAGCAGCTTAGAAGTCAAAGGGGGTGAAAAACTGTTTTTT
CASSLEVKGGEKLFF
>NA|TRBV2|NA|TRBJ1-1
TGTGCCAGCAGGGACAGAGCGTCCACTGAAGCTTTCTTT
CASRDRASTEAFF
>NA|TRBV20-1|NA|TRBJ2-4
TGCAGTGTTGCGGGGTCCAAAAACATTCAGTACTTC
CSVAGSKNIQYF
>NA|TRBV29-1|NA|TRBJ2-1
TGCAGCGTAGGCGTGGGAAATGAGCAGTTCTTC
CSVGVGNEQFF
>NA|TRBV14|NA|TRBJ2-7
TGTGCCAGCAGCCCTACTCTTTCAGGGTCCCAGCAGTACTTC
CASSPTLSGSQQYF
>NA|TRBV9|NA|TRBJ1-5
TGTGCCAGCAGCCCCAATTCGGGTGGACTCAATCAGCCCCAGCATTTT
CASSPNSGGLNQPQHF
>NA|TRBV5-1|TRBD1|TRBJ1-4
TGCGCCAGCAGCTTAAAGGGGGCAGCTAATGGAAAACTGTTTTTT
CASSLKGAANGKLFF
>once|TRBV7-7|NA|TRBJ2-4
TGTGCCAGCAGCCGGACAGACTCCGTTACGCTAGCCAAAAACATTCAGTACTTC
CASSRTDSVTLAKNIQYF
>NA|TRBV20-1|TRBD1|TRBJ1-2
TGCAGTGCTAGAGAGGCTGGGACAGGGGCGGTCCGTGGCTACACCTTC
CSAREAGTGAVRGYTF
>few|TRBV7-8|NA|TRBJ2-7
TGTGCCAGCAGCTTAGCGAGCGGGCTTAGGGTAGGGTACGAGCAGTACTTC
CASSLASGLRVGYEQYF
>NA|TRBV12-3/TRBV12-4|NA|TRBJ1-2
TGTGCCAGCATTCTCCTTCAGGGGCCCTATGGCTACACCTTC
CASILLQGPYGYTF
>NA|TRBV20-1|TRBD1|TRBJ1-5
TGCAGTGCTAGACCCACAGGGGGAAGTCAGCCCCAGCATTTT
CSARPTGGSQPQHF
>NA|TRBV24-1|NA|TRBJ1-2
TGTGCCACCTACAGGGCTAACTATGGCTACACCTTC
CATYRANYGYTF
>few|TRBV12-3/TRBV12-4|NA|TRBJ1-2
TGTGCCAGCACCATGCTTTTGGGGATAGATGGCTACACCTTC
CASTMLLGIDGYTF
>NA|TRBV28|NA|TRBJ2-5
TGTGCCAGCAGTTTAGAGGCCAGGTCACTAGAGACCCAGTACTTC
CASSLEARSLETQYF
>once|TRBV6-2/TRBV6-3|NA|TRBJ1-5
TGTGCCAGCACCCAGGGGTATGGCAATCAGCCCCAGCATTTT
CASTQGYGNQPQHF
>NA|TRBV2|NA|TRBJ1-2
TGTGCCAGCAGTGAAGCGGGTCTCAATGGCTACACCTTC
CASSEAGLNGYTF
>NA|TRBV20-1|NA|TRBJ2-7
TGCAGTTCCCGCCTGAACGAAGGAGGGGGCTGCGAGCAGTACTTC
CSSRLNEGGGCEQYF
>NA|TRBV7-9|NA|TRBJ2-3
TGTGCCAGCAGTTACAGGGCGGGGGAAGATACGCAGTATTTT
CASSYRAGEDTQYF
>NA|TRBV29-1|NA|TRBJ2-1
TGCAGCGTGGAAGTTGTGGAGGGGAATGGGCAGTTCTTC
CSVEVVEGNGQFF
>NA|TRBV20-1|TRBD1|TRBJ1-4
TGCAGTGCTAGAACCGGGACAGTTAATGAAAAACTGTTTTTT
CSARTGTVNEKLFF
>NA|TRBV11-2|NA|TRBJ2-2
TGTGCCAGCAGCTTATATATCACCGGGGAGCTGTTTTTT
CASSLYITGELFF